The rows below give T cell receptor beta chains drawn from one sample of a study of T-cell reconstitution after alpha-beta-depleted transplantation in children. TCRdb re-called the PCR reads with MiXCR, one entry per CDR3 protein. Of 600,000 to 800,000 distinct CDR3 sequences in the sample, roughly 13% were seen once. This specimen consisted of PBMCs, obtained before TCRalphabeta/CD19-depleted stem cell transplant. These receptors originate from a girl aged 2-9 years with congenital amegakaryocytic thrombocytopenia, due to receive a stem cell transplant. The CDR3 runs from the conserved cysteine through the conserved F or W.

j_gene,v_gene,CDR3aa
TRBJ2-7,TRBV29-1,CSVEDALDGHSYEQYF
TRBJ1-1,TRBV12-3/TRBV12-4,CASSPLKNTEAFF
TRBJ2-1,TRBV4-1,CASSQAGTYNEQFF
TRBJ2-1,TRBV29-1,CSAGNEQFF
TRBJ2-1,TRBV4-1,CASSPGLAGLYNEQFF
TRBJ2-7,TRBV15,CATSREGLSYEQYF
TRBJ2-7,TRBV18,CASSPPARSNYEQYF
TRBJ2-5,TRBV5-1,CASSLGLSGRTETQYF
TRBJ1-2,TRBV19,CASSIILRDRVYGYTF
TRBJ1-1,TRBV29-1,CSATTALVRKSGEAFF
TRBJ2-7,TRBV27,CASSRTSDSYEQYF
TRBJ1-6,TRBV7-2,CASSASGTGGLTLHF
TRBJ2-3,TRBV5-1,CASSFAKTSGRGGADTQYF
TRBJ2-1,TRBV7-6,CASSLSGVSYNEQFF
TRBJ2-3,TRBV5-1,CASSVGQRTDTQYF
TRBJ2-1,TRBV5-1,CASKRDGHYNEQFF
TRBJ1-1,TRBV6-5,CASSFPRRPNTEAFF
TRBJ2-5,TRBV12-3/TRBV12-4,CARVNQETQYF
TRBJ2-3,TRBV29-1,CSVDGAGASDTQYF
TRBJ2-5,TRBV4-2,CASSHLNSGGYQEAQYF
TRBJ1-1,TRBV27,CASSLIGEGAFF
TRBJ2-7,TRBV7-9,CASSLGAGASSYEQYF
TRBJ2-6,TRBV12-3/TRBV12-4,CASSQGPGANVLTF
TRBJ2-1,TRBV12-3/TRBV12-4,CASSLKYQTSGRYNEQFF
TRBJ2-1,TRBV5-1,CASSFPVRVGSYNEHFF
TRBJ2-7,TRBV7-6,CASSSGTSASYEQYF
TRBJ2-3,TRBV7-2,CASSLGAGGSTDTQYF
TRBJ1-4,TRBV6-5,CASSYSPAGIATNEKLFF
TRBJ1-1,TRBV29-1,CSGQESTEAFF
TRBJ2-7,TRBV28,CASSLFTSGVSYEQYF
TRBJ1-5,TRBV20-1,CSARTGNFDQPQHF
TRBJ2-7,TRBV10-2,CASSESRYEQYF
TRBJ2-2,TRBV7-8,CASSLDRGHTGELFF
TRBJ1-5,TRBV7-9,CASSDGQGAQPQHF
TRBJ2-1,TRBV20-1,CSARDLWREAKNEQFF
TRBJ1-4,TRBV19,CASSIGLMGEKLFF
TRBJ2-3,TRBV20-1,CSARRFGRESTDTQYF
TRBJ2-7,TRBV20-1,CSAGQLARSYEQYF
TRBJ2-7,TRBV5-1,CASSPGTSGEMQYF
TRBJ2-7,TRBV20-1,CSAREPVSYEQYF
TRBJ2-1,TRBV12-3/TRBV12-4,CASGDNEQFF
TRBJ2-1,TRBV15,CATSRDTHNEQFF